The clone carrying this TCR beta chain has a handful of counts. CDR3 length: 16 amino acids. V shed 5 bases and J 4 bases; nucleotides not matched to a gene: 11. Per germline, CDR1 MDHEN and CDR2 SYDVKM. The source of the sample is a study of T-cell reconstitution after alpha-beta-depleted transplantation in children. Unique molecular identifiers were used in preparing the TCRbeta library. TCRdb reanalysed the PCR reads using MiXCR and keeps one entry per CDR3 protein. The table records about 340,000 distinct CDR3 sequences, about an eighth of them present only once. The rearrangement uses TRBV28 and TRBJ2-5; 9 bases fit TRBD2. This sequence was found in a human donor who donated a stem cell graft to a child with Fanconi anemia. The source was PBMCs, collected from the stem cell graft. CDR3 DNA sequence: TGTGCCAGCAGTCTTCTAGCGGGGCCATATACAGAGACCCAGTACTTC. Translation: CASSLLAGPYTETQYF.